This paragraph reports one TCR beta chain. The CDR3 spans 14 residues. V lost 5 bases to trimming and J lost 7 bases; unmatched junction nucleotides: 8. Germline V lookup: CDR1 LGHDT, CDR2 YNNKEL (reference sequence). This record comes from a study of blood T cell repertoires in COVID-19. Turning to the study itself: Both acute and convalescent COVID-19 samples were obtained from the United States, Italy and Spain.

Authors' data handling: Estimation of nucleated cell counts was performed using reference gene primer amplification. Sequenced by immunoSEQ multiplex PCR; TCRdb stores in-frame clones only, minus some. For V, J and clone size, that table is used; D and trimming come from the DNA. Of some 300,000 clones in the sample, nearly 90% were seen once. The TCR comes from a woman between 18 and 30 years old with acute COVID-19. The chain links TRBV3-1 (or the pseudogene TRBV3-2) to TRBJ2-1, with 7 positions matching TRBD1. Sequencing was carried out using PBMCs or T cells enriched from blood (not recorded which). The DNA for the CDR3 is TGTGCCAGCAGCGAAGGGGGCTGGGTAAATGAGCAGTTCTTC. Amino acid sequence: CASSEGGWVNEQFF.